The 26 T cell receptor beta chains reported below all come from one sample, sequenced in a study of blood T cell repertoires in COVID-19. The assay was immunoSEQ multiplex PCR, and TCRdb's table has in-frame clones only and misses some. This table has about 270,000 clones, around nine tenths appearing once. The material sequenced was PBMCs or T cells enriched from blood (not recorded which). These receptors were obtained from a woman aged 55 to 70 who had recovered from COVID-19.

In DNA form, the CDR3 reads TGTGCCAGCAGCCAGCGGGACAGGGCCGGGGGCTACACCTTC. Translation: CASSQRDRAGGYTF. The gene calls are TRBV3-1 (or the pseudogene TRBV3-2) and TRBJ1-2; the match to TRBD1 covers 9 bases. In germline, CDR1 is LGHDT, CDR2 YNNKEL (reference sequence). The CDR3 has 14 amino acids. V trimming: 3 bases; J trimming: 8 bases; junction bases outside the gene matches: 7.

V is TRBV28 and J is TRBJ1-6; a possible D gene is TRBD1 (6 bases). The germline CDR1 and CDR2 sequences are MDHEN and SYDVKM. Trimming took 6 bases from V and 4 from J, leaving 10 bases between them. CDR3 length: 14 amino acids. CDR3 sequence (DNA): TGTGCCAGCAGAATCGGACAGTATAATTCACCCCTCCACTTT. Protein: CASRIGQYNSPLHF. Variable domain in full (rest from reference TRBV28 and TRBJ1-6): DVKVTQSSRYLVKRTGEKVFLECVQDMDHENMFWYRQDPGLGLRLIYFSYDVKMKEKGDIPEGYSVSREKKERFSLILESASTNQTSMYLCASRIGQYNSPLHFGNGTRLTVT.

The rearrangement uses TRBV29-1 and TRBJ1-1, with 10 bases aligning to TRBD1. From germline, CDR1 is SQVTM and CDR2 ANQGSEA. The V gene end was trimmed by 7 bases and the J gene end by 5 bases; junction bases not matched to a gene: 10. CDR3 length equals 14 residues. The chain's CDR3 is CSAGTGVGGTEAFF. For the CDR3, the DNA is TGCAGCGCCGGGACAGGGGTAGGAGGAACTGAAGCTTTCTTT. Together with reference TRBV29-1 and TRBJ1-1, the CDR3 gives the full variable domain: SAVISQKPSRDICQRGTSLTIQCQVDSQVTMMFWYRQQPGQSLTLIATANQGSEATYESGFVIDKFPISRPNLTFSTLTVSNMSPEDSSIYLCSAGTGVGGTEAFFGQGTRLTVV.

About this clone itself: Within the sample, other DNA sequences also encode this same CDR3. CDR3 protein: CASSPSGTNTGELFF. In DNA form, the CDR3 reads TGCGCCAGCAGCCCCTCCGGGACAAACACCGGGGAGCTGTTTTTT. The J gene is TRBJ2-2, the V gene TRBV5-1, with D perhaps matching TRBD1 (6 bases). V was pared by 4 bases and J by 2 bases, with 12 bases between. Germline V lookup: CDR1 SGHRS, CDR2 YFSETQ. There are 15 residues in the CDR3.

This chain joins TRBV2 and TRBJ1-1; no firm D call. Trimming removed 7 bases from V and 0 bases from J, with 9 bases in between. The CDR3 contains 13 residues. Germline lookup yields CDR1 SNHLY and CDR2 FYNNEI. The DNA for the CDR3 is TGTGCCAGCAAAAGAGAATTGAACACTGAAGCTTTCTTT. This gives the protein CASKRELNTEAFF.

The rearrangement uses TRBV12-3 or TRBV12-4 and TRBJ2-1; the D gene is possibly TRBD2 (5 bases). V lost 7 bases and J lost 3, with 10 bases in between. The CDR3 length is 13 residues. The CDR3 DNA is TGTGCCAGCATTTACGGACTCTACAATGAGCAGTTCTTC. Its translation: CASIYGLYNEQFF.

Only one count was recorded for this clone. The chain recombines TRBV30 with TRBJ2-6; 9 nucleotides agree with TRBD1. The germline gives CDR1 GTSNPN, CDR2 SVGIG (reference sequence). V trimming: 4 bases; J trimming: 0 bases; junction bases outside the gene matches: 7. This CDR3 is 17 amino acids long. The CDR3 loop reads CAWIPGQGFSGANVLTF. The CDR3, as DNA: TGTGCCTGGATCCCGGGACAGGGATTCTCTGGGGCCAACGTCCTGACTTTC.

The chain employs TRBV5-4 and TRBJ2-5; D is perhaps TRBD2 (6 bases). Germline V CDR1 and CDR2: SGHNT, YYREEE (reference sequence). V was pared by 7 bases and J by 0 bases, with 13 bases between. The CDR3 is 14 residues long. CDR3 in amino acids: CASAGRGNQETQYF. The CDR3 DNA reads TGTGCCAGCGCTGGGCGGGGCAACCAAGAGACCCAGTACTTC.

This clone was detected only once. The rearrangement joins TRBV2 to TRBJ2-1; 9 bases align to TRBD1. Germline values: CDR1 SNHLY, CDR2 FYNNEI. J was trimmed by 2 bases and V by 4 bases; bases with no gene match: 0. The CDR3 extends over 14 amino acids. The CDR3 region is CASSGDRAYNEQFF. The DNA of the CDR3 is TGTGCCAGCAGTGGGGACAGGGCCTACAATGAGCAGTTCTTC.

The chain combines TRBV15 with TRBJ1-3; 8 bases map to TRBD1. Looked up from germline, CDR1 is LNHNV and CDR2 is YYDKDF (reference sequence). V lost 4 bases to trimming and J lost 4 bases; unmatched junction nucleotides: 3. This CDR3 region has 14 residues. As DNA, the CDR3 is TGTGCCACCAGCAACAGGGGGTTCGGAAACACCATATATTTT. Translating it yields CATSNRGFGNTIYF.

The V and J genes are TRBV30 and TRBJ2-1; 8 positions match TRBD2. The CDR3 extends over 16 amino acids. CDR1 GTSNPN and CDR2 SVGIG come from the germline V gene (reference sequence). Trimming cost V 0 bases and J 4 bases; bases outside gene matches: 8. As DNA, the CDR3 is TGTGCCTGGAGTGTACGGGGGGGGGCGTTTTACAATGAGCAGTTCTTC. Translation gives CAWSVRGGAFYNEQFF.

In this sample, this clone turned up once. This chain connects TRBV18 to TRBJ2-2; TRBD2 might be the D (6 bases). The V gene lost 4 bases and the J gene lost 7 bases, with 16 bases spanning the gap. CDR1 is KGHSH, CDR2 LQKENI, per germline. CDR3 length equals 15 residues. The CDR3 reads CASSRREQGIGELFF. The CDR3 nucleotides are TGTGCCAGCTCACGGAGGGAGCAAGGGATCGGGGAGCTGTTTTTT.

V and J are TRBV5-1 and TRBJ2-7; 9 positions match TRBD1. The CDR3 covers 15 residues. Germline CDR1 and CDR2: SGHRS and YFSETQ. J was trimmed by 5 bases and V by 4 bases; bases with no gene match: 10. Here the CDR3 DNA reads TGCGCCAGCAGCAAACAGGGGGCCGGTACGGACGAGCAGTACTTC. Translated, it gives CASSKQGAGTDEQYF.

With regard to this clone: Distinct nucleotide sequences in the sample also encode this CDR3. This chain joins TRBV6-5 and TRBJ2-5; 10 bases align to TRBD1. There are 13 residues in the CDR3. Trimming removed 6 bases from V and 3 bases from J; junction bases left unmatched: 1. The germline V gene has CDR1 MNHEY and CDR2 SVGAGI. The CDR3 region is CASRGTGEETQYF. The CDR3 region has the DNA TGTGCCAGCAGAGGGACAGGGGAAGAGACCCAGTACTTC.

The chain couples TRBV6-5 to TRBJ1-1; D remains unclear. Germline lookup yields CDR1 MNHEY and CDR2 SVGAGI. Trimming stripped 7 bases from V and 3 bases from J, with 12 bases between. The CDR3 consists of 13 residues. The CDR3 loop reads CASKTGEDTEAFF. The DNA of the CDR3 is TGTGCCAGCAAGACCGGGGAGGACACTGAAGCTTTCTTT.

The chain carries TRBV7-6 and TRBJ2-7, with a tentative D call TRBD1 (6 bases). The V and J ends lost 4 bases and 2 bases respectively, with 18 bases between them. Germline CDR1 is SGHVS and CDR2 is FNYEAQ. The CDR3 runs 16 residues. CDR3 sequence (DNA): TGTGCCAGCAGCTCCCCGACAGGCCCGCTCCCCTACGAGCAGTACTTC. Its protein is CASSSPTGPLPYEQYF.

Here the CDR3 reads CASSLVSYEQYF. The CDR3 DNA sequence: TGTGCCAGCAGTTTAGTCTCCTACGAGCAGTACTTC. This chain joins TRBV6-6 and TRBJ2-7; D unclear. The CDR3 loop spans 12 amino acids. Trimming left V 4 bases short and J 0 bases short, with 4 bases between. From germline, CDR1 is MNHNY and CDR2 SVGAGI (reference sequence).

The rearrangement links TRBV19 to TRBJ1-2; 7 bases agree with TRBD1. Germline CDR1 reads LNHDA; CDR2 reads SQIVND (reference sequence). The V and J ends lost 9 bases and 8 bases, in that order; junction bases with no gene match: 9. The CDR3 consists of 12 residues. DNA for the CDR3: TGTGCCAGCCAGCTGGGGACAGCCGGCTACACCTTC. This gives the protein CASQLGTAGYTF. Based on the CDR3 plus reference TRBV19 and TRBJ1-2, the full variable domain is DGGITQSPKYLFRKEGQNVTLSCEQNLNHDAMYWYRQDPGQGLRLIYYSQIVNDFQKGDIAEGYSVSREKKESFPLTVTSAQKNPTAFYLCASQLGTAGYTFGSGTRLTVV.

The chain carries TRBV28 and TRBJ1-1; maybe TRBD1 (5 bases). Trimming pared 0 bases from V and 5 bases from J, leaving 13 bases between. Per germline, CDR1 MDHEN and CDR2 SYDVKM. The CDR3 contains 15 residues. CDR3 sequence reads: CASSLWQAGGTEAFF. CDR3 nucleotides: TGTGCCAGCAGTTTATGGCAGGCCGGGGGTACTGAAGCTTTCTTT.

A remark on this clone: The sample carries other DNA sequences with the same CDR3. The gene calls are TRBV29-1 and TRBJ2-7, with D possibly matching TRBD1 (5 bases). This CDR3 is built from 12 residues. Germline V gives CDR1 SQVTM, CDR2 ANQGSEA. Trimming removed 1 base from V and 4 bases from J, with 8 bases in between. The DNA for the CDR3 is TGCAGCGTTGAAGGCCAGGGTTACGAGCAGTACTTC. Translating gives CSVEGQGYEQYF.

The rearrangement joins TRBV28 to TRBJ1-5; 9 nucleotides line up with TRBD1. With 8 bases clipped from V and 8 bases from J, the junction kept 16 bases outside the gene matches. The V gene's germline CDR1 is MDHEN and CDR2 SYDVKM. The CDR3 extends over 16 amino acids. DNA for the CDR3: TGTGCCAGCTCAAACTCGGACAGGGGAAGGTGGGAGCCCCAGCATTTT. Translation: CASSNSDRGRWEPQHF.

The chain combines TRBV29-1 with TRBJ1-5; 8 nucleotides align to TRBD1. CDR1 is SQVTM, CDR2 ANQGSEA, per germline. Trimming removed 7 bases from V and 0 bases from J; junction bases left unmatched: 8. The CDR3 totals 15 residues. The CDR3 nucleotides are TGCAGCGCTCCGGGACAGGTAGATAGCAATCAGCCCCAGCATTTT. Encoded protein: CSAPGQVDSNQPQHF.

The chain carries TRBV19 and TRBJ2-1, with TRBD2 matching over 7 bases. In germline, CDR1 is LNHDA, CDR2 SQIVND (reference sequence). The CDR3 length is 16 residues. Germline trimming cut 6 bases from V and 7 bases from J; bases unmatched to any gene: 15. The CDR3: CASSPVTGGWINEQFF. The CDR3 bases are TGTGCCAGTAGCCCCGTGACGGGGGGATGGATTAATGAGCAGTTCTTC.

The V and J genes are TRBV4-1 and TRBJ2-5, with D perhaps matching TRBD1 (6 bases). Germline V gives CDR1 MGHRA, CDR2 YSYEKL. There are 15 residues in the CDR3. V shed 0 bases and J shed 0 bases, with 8 bases lying between them. The CDR3 sequence: CASSQDPGDQETQYF. The CDR3 DNA is TGCGCCAGCAGCCAAGATCCAGGGGACCAAGAGACCCAGTACTTC.

This clone is a singleton in its sample. The DNA of the CDR3 is TGTGCCAGCTCACCGACTTCAACTAATGAAAAACTGTTTTTT. As protein: CASSPTSTNEKLFF. The chain has TRBV18 and TRBJ1-4; D gene unclear. The CDR3 contains 14 residues. Germline assignment: CDR1 KGHSH and CDR2 LQKENI. Trimming shortened V by 3 bases and J by 0 bases, and 5 bases separated the two germline ends.

The chain is built from TRBV28 and TRBJ1-1; unclear D gene. Trimming removed 5 bases at V and 3 bases at J, with 13 bases between. Germline CDR1 MDHEN, CDR2 SYDVKM. The CDR3 covers 14 residues. This CDR3 reads CASSPGWRDTEAFF. DNA of the CDR3: TGTGCCAGCAGTCCCGGGTGGCGGGACACTGAAGCTTTCTTT.